These 30 T cell receptor beta chains were all obtained from the same sample, sequenced in a study of CD8 T cells in ankylosing spondylitis. TCRdb reanalysed the 5' RACE reads using MiXCR and keeps one entry per CDR3 protein. Altogether 700,000 or so distinct CDR3 sequences are present, roughly 19% being singletons, with the ten largest covering 15% to 20%. Findings and caveats of the study: A TCR beta motif of eight or nine highly homologous variants seemed to mark ankylosing spondylitis blood.

Their antigen targets remain unknown. Sequencing was carried out using blood, either unsorted or a sorted T cell fraction (not recorded which). The receptors stem from a male donor with ankylosing spondylitis.

V is TRBV7-2 and J is TRBJ2-7; weak D call: TRBD2 (5 bases). The CDR3 length is 13 residues. Trimming removed 5 bases at V and 6 bases at J, with 14 bases between. Germline V lookup: CDR1 SGHTA, CDR2 FQGNSA. The CDR3 reads CASSPFAGGEQYF. CDR3 coding DNA: TGTGCCAGCAGCCCTTTTGCGGGCGGCGAGCAGTACTTC.

This chain links TRBV2 with TRBJ1-1, with 8 bases fitting TRBD1. From germline, CDR1 is SNHLY and CDR2 FYNNEI. V gave up 3 bases and J gave up 4 bases; unmatched junction bases: 1. The CDR3 sequence is 13 residues long. In nucleotides, the CDR3 is TGTGCCAGCAGTGAGGACAGGGCCACTGAAGCTTTCTTT. Its translation is CASSEDRATEAFF.

This clonotype was counted between two and nine times. The chain uses TRBV5-1 and TRBJ2-3; tentatively, D is TRBD2 (7 bases). The CDR3 totals 15 residues. V dropped 2 bases and J dropped 0 bases, with 10 bases sitting between them. Germline-derived CDR1 and CDR2 are SGHRS and YFSETQ. CDR3 sequence reads: CASSFGGLSTDTQYF. The CDR3 region has the DNA TGCGCCAGCAGCTTCGGGGGGCTAAGCACAGATACGCAGTATTTT.

This sequence joins TRBV12-3 or TRBV12-4 and TRBJ1-6; D gene ambiguous. The CDR3 loop spans 14 amino acids. Trimming removed 1 base from V and 0 bases from J, with 1 base in between. As DNA, the CDR3 is TGTGCCAGCAGTTTAGTCTCCTATAATTCACCCCTCCACTTT. Amino acids: CASSLVSYNSPLHF.

Ten or more counts support this clonotype. This chain links TRBV20-1 with TRBJ2-5; 11 nucleotides match TRBD2. The trim removed 4 bases at V and 4 bases at J, leaving 8 bases unmatched. Germline assignment: CDR1 DFQATT and CDR2 SNEGSKA (reference sequence). The CDR3 is 15 residues long. The CDR3 coding sequence is TGCAGTGCTATACCGGGACTAGCGGTTACAGAGACCCAGTACTTC. Translating it yields CSAIPGLAVTETQYF.

The CDR3 loop reads CASSGTTVYATNEKLFF. The CDR3, as DNA: TGTGCCAGCAGCGGGACAACAGTTTACGCAACTAATGAAAAACTGTTTTTT. The chain recombines TRBV11-3 with TRBJ1-4; D may be TRBD1 (6 bases). Germline lookup yields CDR1 SGHNT and CDR2 YENEEA. V gave up 5 bases and J gave up 0 bases, with 16 bases separating them. There are 17 residues in the CDR3.

This clonotype was observed at least ten times. The CDR3 sequence: CSASVLGRLNTEAFF. The DNA of the CDR3 is TGCAGTGCCTCGGTTCTCGGACGGCTGAACACTGAAGCTTTCTTT. This chain joins TRBV20-1 and TRBJ1-1; D is unclear. V was pared by 6 bases and J by 0 bases, with 17 bases between. In germline, CDR1 is DFQATT, CDR2 SNEGSKA (reference sequence). The CDR3 consists of 15 residues.

There are a few counts of this clonotype. The chain joins TRBV3-1 to TRBJ2-1; TRBD2 matches at 7 bases. This CDR3 has 15 amino acids. J gave up 6 bases and V 2 bases, and 7 bases lay outside the gene matches. Germline CDR1 reads LGHDT; CDR2 reads YNNKEL (reference sequence). The CDR3 is CASSQLADPPNEQFF. In nucleotides, the CDR3 is TGTGCCAGCAGCCAACTAGCGGACCCACCCAATGAGCAGTTCTTC.

In this sample, this clonotype turned up a few times. This chain links TRBV11-2 with TRBJ1-5; D uncertain. The ends were cut back, 0 bases at V and 9 bases at J, with 15 bases in the middle. The CDR3 has 15 residues. In germline, CDR1 is SGHAT, CDR2 FQNNGV. The CDR3 bases are TGTGCCAGCAGCTTAGAGGCCAGCGGACCTGGGCCCCAGCATTTT. Encoded protein: CASSLEASGPGPQHF.

This clonotype was detected a few times. J is TRBJ1-1 and V is TRBV12-3 or TRBV12-4; 7 bases line up with TRBD1. The CDR3 totals 12 residues. V lost 6 bases and J lost 11; bases outside the gene matches: 9. Here the CDR3 DNA reads TGTGCCAGCAGGCGGGACAGAGTGCCGGCTTTCTTT. This gives the protein CASRRDRVPAFF.

This clonotype was seen repeatedly, ten times or more. This chain links TRBV28 with TRBJ2-1; 8 bases agree with TRBD2. CDR3 size: 15 residues. The ends lost 2 bases at V and 6 bases at J; junction bases unmatched: 6. From germline, CDR1 is MDHEN and CDR2 SYDVKM. The CDR3 loop reads CASSLAGGPLNEQFF. CDR3 coding DNA: TGTGCCAGCAGTTTAGCGGGAGGCCCTCTCAATGAGCAGTTCTTC.

The chain uses TRBV7-7 and TRBJ2-2, with 12 bases lining up with TRBD2. Germline V gene data show CDR1 as SSHAT and CDR2 as FNYEAQ (reference sequence). V dropped 5 bases and J dropped 6; count of bases not matched to a gene: 10. The CDR3 is made up of 17 amino acids. The CDR3 bases are TGTGCCAGCAGCCCCACACCGGGACTAGCGGGCCCCGGGGAGCTGTTTTTT. This sequence encodes CASSPTPGLAGPGELFF.

The V gene is TRBV9, the J gene TRBJ2-1, with TRBD2 matching over 10 bases. V was clipped by 5 bases and J by 9 bases; unmatched bases: 5. There are 13 residues in the CDR3. Germline V gives CDR1 SGDLS, CDR2 YYNGEE. This CDR3 is CASSSGGHGEQFF. For the CDR3, the DNA is TGTGCCAGCAGTAGCGGGGGGCACGGTGAGCAGTTCTTC.

The chain employs TRBV7-2 and TRBJ2-7; TRBD1 aligns across 7 bases. The CDR3 consists of 17 residues. Germline V gene sequence: CDR1 SGHTA, CDR2 FQGNSA. The V segment lost 2 bases and the J segment 7 bases; nucleotides outside the gene matches: 17. CDR3 sequence: CASSLPRGQIALREQYF. DNA of the CDR3: TGTGCCAGCAGCTTACCTCGGGGACAGATTGCCCTTAGAGAGCAGTACTTC.

The CDR3 sequence is CASSLYAGFSTDTQYF. The DNA of the CDR3 is TGTGCCAGCAGCTTGTACGCAGGGTTTAGCACAGATACGCAGTATTTT. This chain joins TRBV5-6 and TRBJ2-3; a possible D gene is TRBD1 (5 bases). Per germline, CDR1 SGHDT and CDR2 YYEEEE. This CDR3 has 16 residues. V was clipped by 1 base and J by 0 bases, with 12 bases between them.

This chain uses TRBV20-1 with TRBJ1-5, with D possibly being TRBD1 (5 bases). The CDR3 is 14 residues long. Germline CDR1 is DFQATT and CDR2 is SNEGSKA (reference sequence). V gave up 0 bases and J gave up 2 bases, with 8 bases separating them. The CDR3 loop is CSARDMGGNQPQHF. The CDR3 region has the DNA TGCAGTGCTAGAGATATGGGGGGCAATCAGCCCCAGCATTTT.

This clonotype was counted at least ten times. The rearrangement joins TRBV10-3 to TRBJ1-2; D ambiguous. The CDR3 spans 14 residues. Germline CDR1 reads ENHRY; CDR2 reads SYGVKD. V lost 0 bases, J lost 4 bases, and 9 bases lay in between. In DNA, the CDR3 is TGTGCCATCAGTGAGTCGACGAGAAGCTATGGCTACACCTTC. Translated: CAISESTRSYGYTF.

This clonotype turned up a few times. V is TRBV20-1 and J is TRBJ2-7; TRBD1 matches at 7 bases. Germline V gives CDR1 DFQATT, CDR2 SNEGSKA (reference sequence). The CDR3 covers 14 residues. The trim removed 6 bases at V and 1 base at J, leaving 9 bases unmatched. CDR3 bases: TGCAGTGCCCTGAGACAGGGCGGATCCTACGAGCAGTACTTC. Its translation: CSALRQGGSYEQYF.

V is TRBV7-2 and J is TRBJ2-5; D is perhaps TRBD1 (6 bases). Per the germline V gene, CDR1 is SGHTA and CDR2 is FQGNSA. The CDR3 has 15 amino acids. V lost 4 bases to trimming and J lost 13 bases, with 25 bases between them. The CDR3 here is CASSSPGRGDPVGYF. The CDR3 DNA sequence: TGTGCCAGCAGCTCACCAGGCAGGGGCGATCCGGTCGGGTACTTC.

The rearrangement joins TRBV29-1 to TRBJ2-3; no definite D call. From germline, CDR1 is SQVTM and CDR2 ANQGSEA. The germline V and J ends were trimmed by 4 bases and 0 bases, with 5 bases remaining between them. CDR3 size: 12 residues. CDR3 DNA: TGCAGCGTTGGCCGGAGCACAGATACGCAGTATTTT. Encoded protein: CSVGRSTDTQYF.

This rearrangement joins TRBV3-1 to TRBJ1-1; no clear D. CDR1 is LGHDT, CDR2 YNNKEL, per germline (reference sequence). The V and J ends lost 1 base and 7 bases respectively, with 7 bases between them. CDR3 length equals 12 residues. The chain's CDR3 is CASSQAKGEAFF. The DNA for the CDR3 is TGTGCCAGCAGCCAAGCAAAGGGTGAAGCTTTCTTT.

This clonotype was picked up a small number of times. The rearrangement uses TRBV6-5 and TRBJ2-1; D perhaps matches TRBD2 (6 bases). V lost 8 bases to trimming and J lost 7 bases, with 24 bases between them. Germline V gives CDR1 MNHEY, CDR2 SVGAGI. This CDR3 contains 16 residues. The chain's CDR3 is CASVNIGGLDRNEQFF. CDR3 DNA sequence: TGTGCCAGCGTTAATATCGGGGGACTTGACCGAAATGAGCAGTTCTTC.

This clonotype was seen only a few times. The rearrangement uses TRBV12-3 or TRBV12-4 and TRBJ2-3; 16 bases are shared with TRBD2. The CDR3 is made up of 16 amino acids. V lost 4 bases to trimming and J lost 6 bases; unmatched junction nucleotides: 4. CDR3 in DNA: TGTGCCAGCAGTTCCCCGGGACTAGCGGGGGGGGATACGCAGTATTTT. The encoded protein is CASSSPGLAGGDTQYF.

The sample holds a few counts of this clonotype. The CDR3 does not close with the conserved phenylalanine or tryptophan, likely indicating a read error. This rearrangement joins TRBV6-1 to TRBJ1-5; 11 bases are shared with TRBD1. Per germline, CDR1 MNHNS and CDR2 SASEGT. With 10 bases clipped from V and 0 bases from J, the junction kept 8 bases outside the gene matches. The CDR3 is made up of 16 amino acids. CDR3 DNA sequence: TGTGCCACCGGGACAGGGGGAAGTCGTAGCAATCAGCCCCAGCATTTG. It specifies CATGTGGSRSNQPQHL.

The sample holds one count of this clonotype. CDR3 in DNA: TGTGCCAGCAGCTCACGCGGAAATGAAAAACTGTTTTTT. Translating gives CASSSRGNEKLFF. This chain uses TRBV7-9 with TRBJ1-4; D is ambiguous. CDR3 size: 13 residues. V was cut by 4 bases and J by 5 bases, with 8 bases left in between. The germline gives CDR1 SEHNR, CDR2 FQNEAQ (reference sequence).

This clonotype has only a few counts. The chain uses TRBV20-1 and TRBJ2-7; a weak D match, TRBD2 (5 bases). The CDR3 is 12 amino acids. Germline V CDR1 and CDR2: DFQATT, SNEGSKA (reference sequence). Trimming took 7 bases from V and 1 from J, leaving 11 bases between them. CDR3 residues: CSGAGRSYEQYF. In DNA, the CDR3 is TGCAGTGGGGCGGGCAGATCCTACGAGCAGTACTTC.

The chain has TRBV24-1 and TRBJ1-5; the D gene is possibly TRBD1 (6 bases). The germline CDR1 and CDR2 sequences are KGHDR and SFDVKD. The V end lost 3 bases, the J end lost 6 bases, and 11 bases lay between the germline ends. This CDR3 has 14 amino acids. In DNA, the CDR3 is TGTGCCACCAGTGATAACAGGGCCAGTCAGCCCCAGCATTTT. It specifies CATSDNRASQPQHF.

The V gene is TRBV25-1, the J gene TRBJ1-4; TRBD1 aligns across 8 bases. Germline V lookup: CDR1 MGHDK, CDR2 SYGVNS. V lost 3 bases to trimming and J lost 0 bases; unmatched junction nucleotides: 9. The CDR3 covers 18 residues. The chain's CDR3 is CASSDTRQGPSTNEKLFF. CDR3 coding DNA: TGTGCCAGCAGTGACACACGACAGGGGCCATCAACTAATGAAAAACTGTTTTTT. The full variable domain, with the rest looked up from reference TRBV25-1 and TRBJ1-4, is EADIYQTPRYLVIGTGKKITLECSQTMGHDKMYWYQQDPGMELHLIHYSYGVNSTEKGDLSSESTVSRIRTEHFPLTLESARPSHTSQYLCASSDTRQGPSTNEKLFFGSGTQLSVL.

This clonotype has just a few counts. V is TRBV4-1 and J is TRBJ1-1; 7 nucleotides agree with TRBD1. The CDR3 loop spans 17 amino acids. Trimming cost V 3 bases and J 3 bases; bases outside gene matches: 13. Germline V gene data show CDR1 as MGHRA and CDR2 as YSYEKL. CDR3 amino acids: CASSQGRGGLRDTEAFF. CDR3 DNA: TGCGCCAGCAGCCAGGGGAGAGGGGGCTTAAGGGACACTGAAGCTTTCTTT.

This clonotype was seen only a few times. The V gene is TRBV2, the J gene TRBJ2-4, with 12 positions matching TRBD2. The CDR3 covers 17 residues. CDR1 and CDR2 from the germline V gene are SNHLY and FYNNEI. Trimming removed 5 bases from V and 0 bases from J; junction bases left unmatched: 5. In DNA, the CDR3 is TGTGCCAGCAGTCGACTAGCGGGAGAGCGAGCCAAAAACATTCAGTACTTC. It encodes CASSRLAGERAKNIQYF.